The rows below give T cell receptor beta chains drawn from one sample of a study of yellow fever vaccine responses in identical twins. A single record per CDR3 protein comes from TCRdb applying MiXCR to the RT-PCR reads. The table has over 10,000 distinct CDR3 sequences, approximately 85% seen once. The source was T cells from blood (PBMCs), unsorted or a sorted subset (not recorded which), collected before or after yellow fever vaccination (not recorded which). All receptors derive from a woman under 30 who received the yellow fever vaccine. Both conserved end residues are trimmed from each CDR3. A D gene is named only where the DNA matches it firmly. Part of the rows lack a size; the others show once, few, many or a class for expanded clones.

V	J	size	D	CDR3
TRBV11-3	TRBJ2-3	-	TRBD1	ASSLGRGSLGDTQY
TRBV18	TRBJ2-3	once	-	ASSPIGVHRGTDTQY
TRBV11-1	TRBJ1-1	-	-	ASSLAVWDTEAF
TRBV7-2	TRBJ2-5	-	-	ASSLDGRGQETQY
TRBV2	TRBJ2-2	once	-	ASSEMRGELF
TRBV12-3/TRBV12-4	TRBJ2-7	-	-	ASSLGFSYEQY
TRBV6-5	TRBJ2-1	-	TRBD1	ASRITGVYSYNEQF
TRBV4-1	TRBJ1-1	-	TRBD1	ASSQVGQLGTEAF
TRBV29-1	TRBJ1-4	once	TRBD1	SVQGADEKLF
TRBV7-2	TRBJ2-7	-	-	ASSTFMGWQY
TRBV11-2	TRBJ2-6	-	TRBD2	ASSRGGTGSNVLT
TRBV11-2	TRBJ2-7	-	-	ASSPRDNRYEQY
TRBV7-3	TRBJ2-1	-	-	ASSQGNHNEQF
TRBV7-6	TRBJ1-4	-	TRBD1	ASRRTGDEKLF
TRBV7-9	TRBJ2-3	once	-	ASSLRSGRTDTQY
TRBV6-2/TRBV6-3	TRBJ1-2	few	-	ASSYPGTAYGYT
TRBV9	TRBJ2-7	-	-	ASSVSGMSDEQY
TRBV4-3	TRBJ2-1	-	TRBD2	ASSQDPGLGANEQF
TRBV2	TRBJ1-1	-	TRBD1	ASSETGGAGEAF
TRBV29-1	TRBJ1-1	few	-	SAPGSNTEAF
TRBV28	TRBJ2-3	-	-	ASGGRMEDTQY
TRBV29-1	TRBJ2-7	-	-	SVETSLSYEQY
TRBV12-3/TRBV12-4	TRBJ1-1	-	-	ASSSHTTGNTEAF
TRBV5-1	TRBJ1-5	-	-	ASSSGWDNQPQH
TRBV29-1	TRBJ2-1	-	-	SVENRNEQF
TRBV23-1	TRBJ2-7	-	-	ASSLGGAEQY
TRBV9	TRBJ1-5	-	-	ASSGDGLSNQPQH
TRBV6-2/TRBV6-3	TRBJ2-5	-	-	ASSYTQTQY
TRBV11-2	TRBJ1-1	-	TRBD1	ASSPRGQGISEAF
TRBV5-8	TRBJ1-2	-	-	ASRKSRGTTLYGYT
TRBV5-4	TRBJ2-3	-	-	ASSIGTDTQY
TRBV4-3	TRBJ2-5	-	-	ASSQGGLMGETQY
TRBV5-1	TRBJ2-7	once	TRBD1	ASSYNRGEQY
TRBV4-1	TRBJ1-1	-	-	ASSSPLGPRNTEAF
TRBV2	TRBJ2-2	-	-	ASRLDYTGELF